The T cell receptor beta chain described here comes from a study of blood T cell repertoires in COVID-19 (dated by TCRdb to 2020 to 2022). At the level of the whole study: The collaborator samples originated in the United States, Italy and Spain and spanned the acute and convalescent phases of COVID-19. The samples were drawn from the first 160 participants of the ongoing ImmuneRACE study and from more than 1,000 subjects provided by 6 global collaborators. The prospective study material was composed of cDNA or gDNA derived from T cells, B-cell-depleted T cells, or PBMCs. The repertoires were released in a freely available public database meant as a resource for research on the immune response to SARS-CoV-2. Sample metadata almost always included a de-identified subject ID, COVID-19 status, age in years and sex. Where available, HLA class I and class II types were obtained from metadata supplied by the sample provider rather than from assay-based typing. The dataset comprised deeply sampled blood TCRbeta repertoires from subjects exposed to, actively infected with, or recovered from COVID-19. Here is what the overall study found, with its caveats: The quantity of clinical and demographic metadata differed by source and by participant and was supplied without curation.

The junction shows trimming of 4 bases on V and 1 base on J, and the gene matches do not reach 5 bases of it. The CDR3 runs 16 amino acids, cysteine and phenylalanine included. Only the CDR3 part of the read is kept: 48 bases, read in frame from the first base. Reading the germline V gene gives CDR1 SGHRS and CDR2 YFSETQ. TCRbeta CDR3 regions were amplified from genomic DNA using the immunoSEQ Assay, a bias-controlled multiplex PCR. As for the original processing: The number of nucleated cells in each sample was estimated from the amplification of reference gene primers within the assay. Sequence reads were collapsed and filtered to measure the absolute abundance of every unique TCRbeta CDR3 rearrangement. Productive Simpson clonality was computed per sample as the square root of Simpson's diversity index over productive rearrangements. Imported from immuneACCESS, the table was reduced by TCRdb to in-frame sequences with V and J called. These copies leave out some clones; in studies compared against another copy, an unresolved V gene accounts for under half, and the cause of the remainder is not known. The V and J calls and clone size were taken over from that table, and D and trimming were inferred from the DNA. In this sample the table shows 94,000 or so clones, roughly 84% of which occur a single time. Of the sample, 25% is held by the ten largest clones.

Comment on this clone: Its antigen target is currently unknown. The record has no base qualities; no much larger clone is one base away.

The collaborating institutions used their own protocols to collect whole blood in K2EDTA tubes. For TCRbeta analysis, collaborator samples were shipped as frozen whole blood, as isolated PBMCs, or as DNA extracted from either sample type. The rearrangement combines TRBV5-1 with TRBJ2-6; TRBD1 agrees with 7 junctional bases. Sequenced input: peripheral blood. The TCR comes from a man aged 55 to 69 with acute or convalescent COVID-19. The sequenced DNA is TGCGCCAGCAGCGCGGACAGGCGGTCTGGGGCCAACGTCCTGACTTTC. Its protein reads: CASSADRRSGANVLTF.